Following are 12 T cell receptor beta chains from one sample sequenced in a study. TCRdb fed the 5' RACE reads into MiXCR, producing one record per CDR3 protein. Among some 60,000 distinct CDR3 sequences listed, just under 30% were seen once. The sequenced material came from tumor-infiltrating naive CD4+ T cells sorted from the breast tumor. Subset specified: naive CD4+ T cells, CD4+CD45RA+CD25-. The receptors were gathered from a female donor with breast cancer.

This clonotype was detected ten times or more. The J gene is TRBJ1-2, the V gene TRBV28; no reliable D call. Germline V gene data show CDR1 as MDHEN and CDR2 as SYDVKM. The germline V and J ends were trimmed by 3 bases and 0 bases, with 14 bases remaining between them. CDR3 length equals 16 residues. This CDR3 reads CASSFGQFTANYGYTF. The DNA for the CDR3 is TGTGCCAGCAGTTTTGGGCAGTTCACAGCTAACTATGGCTACACCTTC.

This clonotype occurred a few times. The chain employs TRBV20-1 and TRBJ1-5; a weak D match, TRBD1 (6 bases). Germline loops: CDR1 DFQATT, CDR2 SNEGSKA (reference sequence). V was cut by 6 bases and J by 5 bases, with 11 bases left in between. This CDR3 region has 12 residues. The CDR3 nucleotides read TGCAGTGCGGGGTCAGGGGATCAGCCCCAGCATTTT. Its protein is CSAGSGDQPQHF.

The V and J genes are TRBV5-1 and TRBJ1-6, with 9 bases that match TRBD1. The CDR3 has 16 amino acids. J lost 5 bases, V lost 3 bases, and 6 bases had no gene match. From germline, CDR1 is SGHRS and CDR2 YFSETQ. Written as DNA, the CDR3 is TGCGCCAGCAGCTGGGACAGGGTCGAGAATAATTCACCCCTCCACTTT. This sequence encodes CASSWDRVENNSPLHF.

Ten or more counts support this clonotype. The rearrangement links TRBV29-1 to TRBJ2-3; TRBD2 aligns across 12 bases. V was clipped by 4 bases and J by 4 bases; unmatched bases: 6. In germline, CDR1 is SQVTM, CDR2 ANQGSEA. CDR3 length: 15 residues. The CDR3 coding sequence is TGCAGCGTTGTTCTAGCGGGAGGGCCAGCAGATACGCAGTATTTT. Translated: CSVVLAGGPADTQYF.

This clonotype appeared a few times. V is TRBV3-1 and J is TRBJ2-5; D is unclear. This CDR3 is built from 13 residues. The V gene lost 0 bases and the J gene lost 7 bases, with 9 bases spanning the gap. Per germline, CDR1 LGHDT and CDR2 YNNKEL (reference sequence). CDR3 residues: CASSQELLLTQYF. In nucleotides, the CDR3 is TGTGCCAGCAGCCAAGAACTTCTGCTGACCCAGTACTTC.

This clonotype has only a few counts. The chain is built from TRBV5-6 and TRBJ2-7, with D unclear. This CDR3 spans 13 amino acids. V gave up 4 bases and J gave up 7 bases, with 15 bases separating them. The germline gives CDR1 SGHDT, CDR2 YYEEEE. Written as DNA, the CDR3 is TGTGCCAGCAGCCCGCGGCCTGGTGGGGAGCAGTACTTC. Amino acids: CASSPRPGGEQYF.

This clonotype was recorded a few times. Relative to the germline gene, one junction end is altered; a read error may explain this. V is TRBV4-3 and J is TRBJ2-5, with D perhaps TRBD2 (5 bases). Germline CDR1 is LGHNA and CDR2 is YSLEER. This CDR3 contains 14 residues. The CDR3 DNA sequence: TGCGTCAGCAGCCAAGGATTGCGGGAAGAGACCCAGTACTTC. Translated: CVSSQGLREETQYF.

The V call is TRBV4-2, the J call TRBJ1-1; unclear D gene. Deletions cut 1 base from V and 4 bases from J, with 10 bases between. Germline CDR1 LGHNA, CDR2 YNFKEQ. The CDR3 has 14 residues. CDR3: CASSQALGSTEAFF. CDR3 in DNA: TGTGCCAGCAGCCAAGCGCTAGGAAGCACTGAAGCTTTCTTT.

The CDR3 region is CASSLVVGQYGYTF. The CDR3 nucleotides read TGTGCCAGCAGCTTAGTTGTGGGACAGTATGGCTACACCTTC. This rearrangement joins TRBV7-9 to TRBJ1-2; 7 nucleotides agree with TRBD1. Germline V lookup: CDR1 SEHNR, CDR2 FQNEAQ (reference sequence). The trim removed 1 base at V and 5 bases at J, leaving 4 bases unmatched. CDR3 length: 14 residues.

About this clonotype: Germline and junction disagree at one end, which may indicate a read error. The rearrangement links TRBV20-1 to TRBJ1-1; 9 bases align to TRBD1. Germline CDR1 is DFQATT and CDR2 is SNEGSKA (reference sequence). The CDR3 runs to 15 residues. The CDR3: CSANTGGAWNTGAFF. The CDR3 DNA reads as TGCAGTGCGAACACAGGGGGCGCGTGGAACACTGGAGCTTTCTTT.

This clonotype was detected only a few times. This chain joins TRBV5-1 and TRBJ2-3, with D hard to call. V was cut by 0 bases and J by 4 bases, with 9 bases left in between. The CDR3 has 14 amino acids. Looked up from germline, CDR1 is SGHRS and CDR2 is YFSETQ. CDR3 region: CASSLAPRPDTQYF. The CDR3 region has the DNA TGCGCCAGCAGCTTGGCCCCTAGGCCAGATACGCAGTATTTT.

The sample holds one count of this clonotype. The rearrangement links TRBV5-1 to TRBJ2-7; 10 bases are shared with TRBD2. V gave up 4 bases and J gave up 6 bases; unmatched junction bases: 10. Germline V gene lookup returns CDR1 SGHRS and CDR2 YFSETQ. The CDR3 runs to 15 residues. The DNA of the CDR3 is TGCGCCAGCAGCCAGGGCGCTAGCGGGAGCTTCGAGCAGTACTTC. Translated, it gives CASSQGASGSFEQYF.